The 13 T cell receptor beta chains below were found in one sample sequenced in a study of T cell responses to AZD1222 COVID-19 vaccine. Measured with immunoSEQ multiplex PCR; TCRdb has only the in-frame clones, and not every one. The table has tens of thousands of clones, 87% seen once. The sample consisted of peripheral blood, taken 28 days after the second AZD1222 dose. All receptors derive from an adult who received the AZD1222 COVID-19 vaccine.

The rearrangement joins TRBV7-6 to TRBJ2-7, with D perhaps matching TRBD1 (5 bases). The CDR3 covers 11 residues. V lost 11 bases and J 6 bases, leaving 14 bases between the germline ends. Germline loops: CDR1 SGHVS, CDR2 FNYEAQ. CDR3 loop: CASRGQGEQYF. The CDR3 DNA follows: TGTGCCTCAAGGGGTCAGGGCGAGCAGTACTTC.

This clone occurred a few times. J is TRBJ2-1 and V is TRBV7-2; the match to TRBD1 covers 7 bases. This CDR3 spans 14 amino acids. The germline V gene has CDR1 SGHTA and CDR2 FQGNSA. V lost 8 bases to trimming and J lost 1 base; unmatched junction nucleotides: 5. The CDR3 protein is CASEGAQSYNEQFF. The CDR3 DNA reads TGTGCCAGCGAGGGGGCTCAATCCTACAATGAGCAGTTCTTC.

This sequence joins TRBV3-1 (or the pseudogene TRBV3-2) and TRBJ1-1; unclear D gene. In germline, CDR1 is LGHDT, CDR2 YNNKEL (reference sequence). Between the trimmed V and J ends, which lost 3 bases and 0 bases, there was a span of 20 bases. There are 18 residues in the CDR3. This CDR3 reads CASSHLASGRVMNTEAFF. CDR3 DNA sequence: TGTGCCAGCAGCCACCTAGCAAGCGGGCGGGTCATGAACACTGAAGCTTTCTTT.

CDR3 bases: TGTGCCAGCAGCTCCTTCCCGGGGGTCGTGGAGCAGTTCTTC. Its translation: CASSSFPGVVEQFF. This chain connects TRBV7-2 to TRBJ2-1, with a tentative D call TRBD2 (6 bases). The V gene lost 4 bases and the J gene lost 10 bases, with 17 bases spanning the gap. The CDR3 totals 14 residues. Looked up from germline, CDR1 is SGHTA and CDR2 is FQGNSA.

CDR3 sequence reads: CASSQDGLGVYEQYF. The DNA of the CDR3 is TGCGCCAGCAGCCAAGACGGGCTGGGAGTATACGAGCAGTACTTC. The rearrangement joins TRBV4-3 to TRBJ2-7; TRBD2 might be the D (5 bases). V was pared by 0 bases and J by 4 bases, with 13 bases between. The CDR3 sequence is 15 residues long. Germline values: CDR1 LGHNA, CDR2 YSLEER.

The genes are TRBV24-1 and TRBJ2-1; TRBD1 aligns across 7 bases. The J segment lost 9 bases and the V segment lost 2 bases, leaving 3 bases of the junction unmatched. There are 13 residues in the CDR3. Germline CDR1 and CDR2: KGHDR and SFDVKD. In DNA, the CDR3 is TGTGCCACCAGTGATTCGAGGGGGCGTGAGCAGTTCTTC. Amino acids: CATSDSRGREQFF.

The chain recombines TRBV28 with TRBJ1-6, with a possible D match to TRBD1 (5 bases). The CDR3 has 17 amino acids. Germline V gene lookup returns CDR1 MDHEN and CDR2 SYDVKM. The V end was cut by 2 bases, the J end by 7 bases, with 18 bases between. The CDR3 DNA reads TGTGCCAGCAGTTTAGATAGGGGAGGTTTTCTGAATTCACCCCTCCACTTT. It translates to CASSLDRGGFLNSPLHF.

This sequence joins TRBV10-1 and TRBJ1-1; the D is unclear. This CDR3 region has 15 residues. CDR1 is WNHNN and CDR2 is SYGVQD in the germline V gene (reference sequence). V lost 0 bases and J 4 bases, leaving 12 bases between the germline ends. CDR3 residues: CASSESRGGGTEAFF. CDR3 bases: TGCGCCAGCAGTGAGTCGCGGGGAGGAGGCACTGAAGCTTTCTTT.

This sequence joins TRBV28 and TRBJ1-6, with D perhaps TRBD1 (5 bases). Germline CDR1 reads MDHEN; CDR2 reads SYDVKM. V was shortened by 6 bases and J by 4 bases, with 13 bases between the two germline ends. This CDR3 contains 15 residues. The CDR3 sequence: CASSPGQAYNSPLHF. For the CDR3, the DNA is TGTGCCAGCAGCCCAGGGCAGGCGTATAATTCACCCCTCCACTTT.

This chain joins TRBV24-1 and TRBJ1-5, with D possibly matching TRBD1 (6 bases). The CDR3 consists of 15 residues. Germline V gene lookup returns CDR1 KGHDR and CDR2 SFDVKD. V shed 3 bases and J shed 5 bases, with 13 bases lying between them. The CDR3 sequence: CATSDPQGGHQPQHF. CDR3 sequence (DNA): TGTGCCACCAGTGATCCACAGGGAGGTCATCAGCCCCAGCATTTT.

This chain links TRBV28 with TRBJ1-1; TRBD1 matches 9 bases. This CDR3 region has 16 residues. Per the germline V gene, CDR1 is MDHEN and CDR2 is SYDVKM. V was pared by 6 bases and J by 5 bases, with 13 bases of the junction left unmatched. CDR3 loop: CASRGARTGARTEAFF. For the CDR3, the DNA is TGTGCCAGCAGGGGAGCAAGGACAGGGGCGCGGACTGAAGCTTTCTTT. Drawing the rest from reference TRBV28 and TRBJ1-1, the complete variable domain is DVKVTQSSRYLVKRTGEKVFLECVQDMDHENMFWYRQDPGLGLRLIYFSYDVKMKEKGDIPEGYSVSREKKERFSLILESASTNQTSMYLCASRGARTGARTEAFFGQGTRLTVV.

This chain connects TRBV18 to TRBJ2-5; TRBD2 matches at 14 bases. In germline, CDR1 is KGHSH, CDR2 LQKENI. This CDR3 comprises 16 residues. V gave up 4 bases and J gave up 4 bases; unmatched junction bases: 5. This CDR3 reads CASSRTSGGLGETQYF. Here the CDR3 DNA reads TGTGCCAGCTCACGGACTAGCGGGGGGCTTGGAGAGACCCAGTACTTC.

The chain carries TRBV9 and TRBJ2-1; 7 nucleotides line up with TRBD1. The CDR3 consists of 15 residues. Germline trimming cut 3 bases from V and 5 bases from J; bases unmatched to any gene: 8. CDR1 is SGDLS, CDR2 YYNGEE, per germline. The CDR3 bases are TGTGCCAGCAGCGCTGAATCAGGGGGAAACAATGAGCAGTTCTTC. Translating gives CASSAESGGNNEQFF.